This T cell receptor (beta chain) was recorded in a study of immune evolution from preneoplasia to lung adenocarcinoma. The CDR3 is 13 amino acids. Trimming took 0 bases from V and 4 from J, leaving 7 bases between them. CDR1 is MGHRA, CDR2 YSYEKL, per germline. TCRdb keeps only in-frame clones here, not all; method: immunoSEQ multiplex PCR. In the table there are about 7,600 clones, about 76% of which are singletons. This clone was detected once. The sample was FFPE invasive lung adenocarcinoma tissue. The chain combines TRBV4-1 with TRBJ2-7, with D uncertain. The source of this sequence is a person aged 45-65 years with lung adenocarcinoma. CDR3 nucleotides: TGCGCCAGCAGCCAAGAAGAGATTTACGAGCAGTACTTC. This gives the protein CASSQEEIYEQYF.